This TCR beta chain derives from a study of OX40 agonist ivuxolimab in advanced cancers. Repertoires were generated with immunoSEQ multiplex PCR, while TCRdb's copy carries only in-frame clones and drops some. The sample holds roughly 43,000 clones; 86% are singletons and the top ten take about 35%. With 3 bases clipped from V and 2 bases from J, the junction kept 5 bases outside the gene matches. The CDR3 runs 15 residues. Per the germline V gene, CDR1 is LNHDA and CDR2 is SQIVND (reference sequence). The chain has TRBV19 and TRBJ2-7, with 9 bases fitting TRBD2. The sequence came from an adult with an advanced solid tumor such as melanoma, head and neck, liver or kidney cancer. The source material was CD4+ or CD8+ T cells sorted from blood, sampled in a trial of the OX40 agonist ivuxolimab. The CDR3 DNA sequence: TGTGCCAGTAGTATCGGGGCGGGAGGGGCCTACGAGCAGTACTTC. It codes for CASSIGAGGAYEQYF.